The TCR beta chain under discussion was sequenced for a study of cytomegalovirus exposure and HLA in healthy donors. The wider study: The approximately 120 million unique TCR beta sequences, from about 180 million T cells, were found by an earlier analysis. General observations from the study: Per a prior analysis, the majority of TCR beta V segments were productive roughly 90% or roughly 30% of the time. One variant, a missense change in DCLRE1C, was linked in a later analysis to TCR beta V- and J-gene trimming. Donor immune exposure was known only as CMV serostatus.

Concerning this clone: Antigen unknown.

Looked up from germline, CDR1 is SGHRS and CDR2 is YFSETQ. V was pared by 4 bases and J by 3 bases, with 5 bases of the junction left unmatched. CDR3 length: 15 amino acids. The study ran its PCR with 60 Vbeta and 13 Jbeta primers. The data were produced by immunoSEQ multiplex PCR, yet TCRdb's version contains in-frame clones alone and is incomplete. Here the sample spans 60,000 to 90,000 clones, approximately 67% being singletons. The chain has TRBV5-1 and TRBJ2-1; 9 bases are a match to TRBD2. The sample was PBMCs. This TCR came from a man aged 40-49 years in good health and CMV-seropositive. The CDR3 reads CASSAGAGGYNEQFF. The CDR3 region has the DNA TGCGCCAGCAGCGCTGGAGCGGGGGGCTACAATGAGCAGTTCTTC.